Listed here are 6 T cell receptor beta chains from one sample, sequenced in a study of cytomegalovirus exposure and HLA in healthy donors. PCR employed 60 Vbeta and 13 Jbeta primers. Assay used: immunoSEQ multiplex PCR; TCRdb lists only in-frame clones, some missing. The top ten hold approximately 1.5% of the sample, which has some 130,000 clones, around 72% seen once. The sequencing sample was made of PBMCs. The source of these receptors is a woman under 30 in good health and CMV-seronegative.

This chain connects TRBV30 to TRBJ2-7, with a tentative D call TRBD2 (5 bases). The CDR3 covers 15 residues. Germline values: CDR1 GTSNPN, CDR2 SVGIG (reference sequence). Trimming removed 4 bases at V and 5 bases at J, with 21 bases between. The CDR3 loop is CAWTDLLGPTDEQYF. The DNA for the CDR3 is TGTGCCTGGACTGATTTACTAGGGCCCACGGACGAGCAGTACTTC.

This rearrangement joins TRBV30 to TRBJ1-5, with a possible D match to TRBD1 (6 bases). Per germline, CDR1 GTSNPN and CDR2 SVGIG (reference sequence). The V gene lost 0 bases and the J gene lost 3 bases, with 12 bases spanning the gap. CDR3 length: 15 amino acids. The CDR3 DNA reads TGTGCCTGGAGTGTACAAGGGGGACCCAATCAGCCCCAGCATTTT. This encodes CAWSVQGGPNQPQHF. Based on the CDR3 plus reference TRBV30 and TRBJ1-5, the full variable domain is SQTIHQWPATLVQPVGSPLSLECTVEGTSNPNLYWYRQAAGRGLQLLFYSVGIGQISSEVPQNLSASRPQDRQFILSSKKLLLSDSGFYLCAWSVQGGPNQPQHFGDGTRLSIL.

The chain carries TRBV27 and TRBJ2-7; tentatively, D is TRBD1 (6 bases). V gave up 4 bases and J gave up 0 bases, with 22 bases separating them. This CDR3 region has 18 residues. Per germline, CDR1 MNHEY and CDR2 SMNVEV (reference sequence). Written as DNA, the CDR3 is TGTGCCAGCAGTTCGAGGCCCTGGACAGCCCCAAGCTCCTACGAGCAGTACTTC. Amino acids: CASSSRPWTAPSSYEQYF.

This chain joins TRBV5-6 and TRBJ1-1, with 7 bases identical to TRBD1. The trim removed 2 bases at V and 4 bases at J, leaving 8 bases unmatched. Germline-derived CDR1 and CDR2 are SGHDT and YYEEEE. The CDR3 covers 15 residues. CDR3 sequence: CASSLGGPRGTEAFF. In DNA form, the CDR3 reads TGTGCCAGCAGCTTAGGGGGCCCAAGGGGCACTGAAGCTTTCTTT.

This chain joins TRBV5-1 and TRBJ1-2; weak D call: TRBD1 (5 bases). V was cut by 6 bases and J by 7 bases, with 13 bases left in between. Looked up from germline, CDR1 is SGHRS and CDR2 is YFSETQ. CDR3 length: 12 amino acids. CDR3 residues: CASILRVGGYTF. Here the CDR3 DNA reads TGCGCCAGCATACTCAGGGTGGGTGGCTACACCTTC.

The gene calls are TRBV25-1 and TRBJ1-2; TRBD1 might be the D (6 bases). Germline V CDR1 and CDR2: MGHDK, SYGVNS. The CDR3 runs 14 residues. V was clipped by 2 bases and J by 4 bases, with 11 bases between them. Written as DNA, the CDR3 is TGTGCCAGCAGTGAAGCAGGGGATACCTATGGCTACACCTTC. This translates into CASSEAGDTYGYTF.